These T cell receptor beta chains were read from a single sample in a study of OX40 agonist ivuxolimab in advanced cancers. TCRdb keeps only in-frame clones here, not all; method: immunoSEQ multiplex PCR. This table holds more than 45,000 clones, approximately 82% found once. Sequences were derived from CD4+ or CD8+ T cells sorted from blood, sampled in a trial of the OX40 agonist ivuxolimab. Receptor source: an adult with an advanced solid tumor such as melanoma, head and neck, liver or kidney cancer. CDR3s leave out the opening cysteine and the closing phenylalanine or tryptophan. The order of the fields is J gene, V gene, CDR3 protein.

>TRBJ1-3|TRBV30
AWSGGSGRNTIY
>TRBJ2-1|TRBV7-2
ASSLIRGSNNEQF
>TRBJ1-1|TRBV6-5
ASSGDRDEAF
>TRBJ2-2|TRBV10-1
AAVFGELF
>TRBJ2-7|TRBV28
ASSFSSSSGGLSSYEQY
>TRBJ1-4|TRBV28
ASSSPGGTNEKLF
>TRBJ1-2|TRBV5-1
ASSTGQGSYGYT
>TRBJ1-2|TRBV5-5
ASSLPQRIYGYT
>TRBJ2-2|TRBV30
AWSVGGDGELF
>TRBJ2-1|TRBV7-3
ASSPRPAGDYNEQF
>TRBJ1-4|TRBV12-2
ARALPATTNEKLF
>TRBJ1-2|TRBV6-6
ASSYEDGYT
>TRBJ1-1|TRBV27
ASSLGPPLNTEAF
>TRBJ1-3|TRBV23-1
ASRNGAQGLPSGPGNTIY
>TRBJ1-4|TRBV7-9
ASSLGWTGPTNEKLF
>TRBJ1-1|TRBV19
AIKGRLDREAF
>TRBJ2-5|TRBV19
ASMGQGAIEETQY
>TRBJ2-1|TRBV11-2
ASSSNLLAGGNNEQF
>TRBJ1-1|TRBV7-9
ASSFALTTRAF
>TRBJ1-6|TRBV2
ASSVRGDSSPLH
>TRBJ2-1|TRBV6-5
ASSYSANLNAEQF
>TRBJ1-6|TRBV7-9
ASSSQGSYSPLH
>TRBJ1-2|TRBV28
ASSPTINYGYT
>TRBJ1-6|TRBV25-1
ASSESGDRDLRPLH
>TRBJ1-4|TRBV19
ASSPASSSNRLEKLF
>TRBJ1-2|TRBV30
AWSAQALGYT
>TRBJ2-3|TRBV6-5
ASMRGVHTDTQY
>TRBJ1-1|TRBV5-6
ASSVVGVGTEAF
>TRBJ1-1|TRBV7-9
ASSGVRGMNTEAF
>TRBJ2-3|TRBV19
ASSTPGLTRTDTQY
>TRBJ2-5|TRBV5-1
ASSAGLAGGPEETQY
>TRBJ1-2|TRBV4-3
ASSLTGNYGYT
>TRBJ1-2|TRBV6-5
ASSYSRTGGNYGYT
>TRBJ1-6|TRBV7-8
ASSLEPISSPLH
>TRBJ1-5|TRBV28
ASVRRYNQPQH
>TRBJ1-1|TRBV5-8
ASSPWGRETEAF
>TRBJ2-3|TRBV7-3
ASSSGLAGSTDTQY
>TRBJ2-5|TRBV7-2
ASSLGQSQETQY
>TRBJ2-2|TRBV2
ASSEERTGELF
>TRBJ2-7|TRBV11-2
ASSLETGGTYEQY
>TRBJ1-6|TRBV19
ASSTSLTGVSSPLH
>TRBJ2-4|TRBV7-2
ASSLGVLNIQY
>TRBJ2-3|TRBV6-4
ASSARTGVDSADTQY
>TRBJ1-1|TRBV18
ASSPPGRGNTEAF
>TRBJ2-7|TRBV6-5
ATATGDVSYEQY
>TRBJ1-6|TRBV6-5
ASSYKAHGNSPLH
>TRBJ1-1|TRBV5-6
ASSLYRNTEAF
>TRBJ2-7|TRBV30
AWSIQSAGSYEQY
>TRBJ1-1|TRBV7-9
ASSSPVNTEAF
>TRBJ2-1|TRBV4-2
ASSQETSGGVQF
>TRBJ2-3|TRBV4-3
ASSHEGQGRTPDTQY
>TRBJ2-2|TRBV19
ASREVYTGELF
>TRBJ2-2|TRBV18
ASSPRTPVRGELF